The 20 T cell receptor beta chains below were found in one sample sequenced in a study of control samples from healthy donors and cancer patients. This table comes from immunoSEQ multiplex PCR, and its TCRdb copy is limited to in-frame clones, with some not included. The sample includes 40,000 to 60,000 clones, roughly 86% of them seen just once. Sequenced sample: PBMCs. The receptors originated from a man between 50 and 59 years old with head and neck cancer.

V gene TRBV27 combines with J gene TRBJ1-5; TRBD1 matches 10 bases. Germline CDR1 is MNHEY and CDR2 is SMNVEV (reference sequence). The V segment lost 4 bases and the J segment 2 bases; nucleotides outside the gene matches: 8. This CDR3 comprises 17 residues. The CDR3 here is CASSSWTGGVGNQPQHF. CDR3 in DNA: TGTGCCAGCAGTTCTTGGACAGGGGGTGTTGGCAATCAGCCCCAGCATTTT.

The chain combines TRBV30 with TRBJ2-1, with 7 positions matching TRBD1. The junction had 10 bases not matched to a gene; V was cut back by 8 bases and J by 6 bases. Germline V gives CDR1 GTSNPN, CDR2 SVGIG (reference sequence). There are 13 residues in the CDR3. Written as DNA, the CDR3 is TGTGCCACTACCGGGACAGCCTTCAATGAGCAGTTCTTC. Translation gives CATTGTAFNEQFF.

The CDR3 loop is CATRGEKLFF. The CDR3 bases are TGTGCCACCCGGGGGGAAAAACTGTTTTTT. The chain joins TRBV12-3 or TRBV12-4 to TRBJ1-4; maybe TRBD1 (5 bases). Deletions cut 10 bases from V and 8 bases from J, with 8 bases between. This CDR3 spans 10 amino acids.

V usage is TRBV4-1 and J usage is TRBJ2-2; 7 nucleotides align to TRBD2. The trim removed 1 base at V and 7 bases at J, leaving 6 bases unmatched. The CDR3 runs to 15 residues. Per the germline V gene, CDR1 is MGHRA and CDR2 is YSYEKL. CDR3 bases: TGCGCCAGCAGCCAAGTTAGCGGGCGGGGCGGGGAGCTGTTTTTT. This translates into CASSQVSGRGGELFF.

The chain carries TRBV5-5 and TRBJ1-6; perhaps TRBD1 as D (6 bases). Deletions cut 0 bases from V and 7 bases from J, with 17 bases between. The CDR3 sequence is 17 residues long. Germline assignment: CDR1 SGHKS and CDR2 YYEKEE (reference sequence). CDR3 region: CASSLVAGEAWNSPLHF. The DNA of the CDR3 is TGTGCCAGCAGCTTGGTTGCAGGGGAAGCGTGGAATTCACCCCTCCACTTT.

This sequence joins TRBV12-3 or TRBV12-4 and TRBJ2-1, with D tentatively TRBD2 (5 bases). This CDR3 is 13 amino acids long. The V gene lost 5 bases and the J gene lost 9 bases, with 14 bases spanning the gap. The CDR3 loop reads CASSLIGGLEQFF. In DNA, the CDR3 is TGTGCCAGCAGTCTGATAGGCGGGCTTGAGCAGTTCTTC.

This chain connects TRBV24-1 to TRBJ2-3; TRBD2 matches at 7 bases. Germline-derived CDR1 and CDR2 are KGHDR and SFDVKD. This CDR3 contains 15 residues. The V and J ends lost 3 bases and 8 bases, in that order; junction bases with no gene match: 10. CDR3 bases: TGTGCCACCAGTGATCCGACTAGTGGGGGGGGTACGCAGTATTTT. It is translated as CATSDPTSGGGTQYF.

J is TRBJ2-2 and V is TRBV9, with D unclear. In germline, CDR1 is SGDLS, CDR2 YYNGEE. The CDR3 runs to 13 residues. V lost 4 bases and J 1 base, leaving 5 bases between the germline ends. CDR3: CASSLRNTGELFF. The CDR3 region has the DNA TGTGCCAGCAGCCTCAGGAACACCGGGGAGCTGTTTTTT.

The chain is built from TRBV11-2 and TRBJ2-7, with 8 bases aligning to TRBD1. V was pared by 1 base and J by 6 bases, with 5 bases of the junction left unmatched. This CDR3 comprises 14 residues. Germline assignment: CDR1 SGHAT and CDR2 FQNNGV. CDR3 protein: CASSLGRGTGEQYF. Here the CDR3 DNA reads TGTGCCAGCAGCTTAGGAAGAGGGACAGGCGAGCAGTACTTC. The entire variable domain, with the rest obtained from reference TRBV11-2 and TRBJ2-7, is as follows: EAGVAQSPRYKIIEKRQSVAFWCNPISGHATLYWYQQILGQGPKLLIQFQNNGVVDDSQLPKDRFSAERLKGVDSTLKIQPAKLEDSAVYLCASSLGRGTGEQYFGPGTRLTVT.

The rearrangement links TRBV20-1 to TRBJ2-7; D is ambiguous. The germline CDR1 and CDR2 sequences are DFQATT and SNEGSKA (reference sequence). V was shortened by 3 bases and J by 0 bases, with 9 bases between the two germline ends. The CDR3 has 13 amino acids. The CDR3 loop is CSASDNLSYEQYF. CDR3 sequence (DNA): TGCAGTGCTAGTGACAACCTCTCCTACGAGCAGTACTTC.

The chain has TRBV5-1 and TRBJ2-2; unclear D gene. Germline CDR1 and CDR2: SGHRS and YFSETQ. CDR3 length equals 13 residues. With 2 bases removed from V and 3 bases from J, the gap between germline ends came to 5 bases. CDR3 DNA sequence: TGCGCCAGCAGCTTTACTGACACCGGGGAGCTGTTTTTT. Translating gives CASSFTDTGELFF.

For the CDR3, the DNA is TGCAGCGTAAGTTTCGCCAAAAACATTCAGTACTTC. Translation gives CSVSFAKNIQYF. J is TRBJ2-4 and V is TRBV29-1; D is ambiguous. The length of the CDR3 is 12 residues. V was clipped by 6 bases and J by 1 base, with 7 bases between them. Germline CDR1 is SQVTM and CDR2 is ANQGSEA.

The chain uses TRBV7-8 and TRBJ1-1; D is perhaps TRBD1 (5 bases). This CDR3 is 15 amino acids long. Trimming stripped 1 base from V and 3 bases from J, with 12 bases between. CDR1 is SGHVS and CDR2 is FQNEAQ in the germline V gene. The CDR3 bases are TGTGCCAGCAGCTTAGTAGCAGGGTGGGACACTGAAGCTTTCTTT. Translation: CASSLVAGWDTEAFF.

This chain links TRBV5-8 with TRBJ2-1; TRBD2 is a possible D gene (5 bases). Trimming pared 0 bases from V and 15 bases from J, leaving 10 bases between. The CDR3 loop spans 11 amino acids. CDR1 SGHTS and CDR2 YDEGEE come from the germline V gene. The CDR3 protein is CASSLAGLLFF. The CDR3 bases are TGTGCCAGCAGCTTGGCGGGGTTGCTGTTCTTC.

This rearrangement joins TRBV30 to TRBJ2-6, with a tentative D call TRBD2 (6 bases). With 0 bases removed from V and 2 bases from J, the gap between germline ends came to 8 bases. The CDR3 is 15 amino acids. Germline-derived CDR1 and CDR2 are GTSNPN and SVGIG (reference sequence). This chain's CDR3 is CAWSVGGAGANVLTF. For the CDR3, the DNA is TGTGCCTGGAGTGTAGGAGGGGCTGGGGCCAACGTCCTGACTTTC.

V and J are TRBV19 and TRBJ1-5, with 9 bases aligning to TRBD1. The germline CDR1 and CDR2 sequences are LNHDA and SQIVND (reference sequence). V dropped 10 bases and J dropped 5; count of bases not matched to a gene: 6. The CDR3 contains 13 residues. CDR3 residues: CAKDRGRDQPQHF. The CDR3 bases are TGTGCCAAGGACAGGGGAAGGGATCAGCCCCAGCATTTT.

The rearrangement links TRBV7-8 to TRBJ2-1; D gene ambiguous. Germline CDR1 is SGHVS and CDR2 is FQNEAQ. The CDR3 consists of 18 residues. Trimming removed 1 base from V and 2 bases from J, with 18 bases in between. DNA for the CDR3: TGTGCCAGCAGCTTAGAAGGGATGGGCTTTGAGGCCTACAATGAGCAGTTCTTC. This sequence encodes CASSLEGMGFEAYNEQFF. Full variable domain (outside the CDR3, taken from reference TRBV7-8 and TRBJ2-1): GAGVSQSPRYKVAKRGQDVALRCDPISGHVSLFWYQQALGQGPEFLTYFQNEAQLDKSGLPSDRFFAERPEGSVSTLKIQRTQQEDSAVYLCASSLEGMGFEAYNEQFFGPGTRLTVL.

In this sample, this clone turned up once. The chain employs TRBV19 and TRBJ1-2, with D perhaps TRBD1 (5 bases). The CDR3 contains 15 residues. Germline CDR1 and CDR2: LNHDA and SQIVND (reference sequence). Trimming stripped 3 bases from V and 8 bases from J, with 19 bases between. DNA of the CDR3: TGTGCCAGTAGTATGGGCACCAGGGATACAAGGGGCTACACCTTC. It specifies CASSMGTRDTRGYTF.

This rearrangement joins TRBV6-1 to TRBJ1-6, with D unresolved. V lost 4 bases and J lost 4, with 17 bases in between. Germline V gene data show CDR1 as MNHNS and CDR2 as SASEGT. The CDR3 is made up of 17 amino acids. CDR3 amino acids: CASSAQRVTVYNSPLHF. The CDR3 DNA sequence: TGTGCCAGCAGTGCTCAGAGGGTCACAGTATATAATTCACCCCTCCACTTT.

The chain combines TRBV19 with TRBJ2-7, with D possibly matching TRBD2 (6 bases). V dropped 5 bases and J dropped 3 bases, with 17 bases sitting between them. This CDR3 contains 15 residues. In germline, CDR1 is LNHDA, CDR2 SQIVND (reference sequence). CDR3 residues: CASSPPGTLHYEQYF. The CDR3 DNA sequence: TGTGCCAGTAGTCCCCCGGGGACTCTCCACTACGAGCAGTACTTC.